The sequence of this T cell receptor beta chain was determined in a study of T-cell reconstitution after alpha-beta-depleted transplantation in children. The TCRbeta library was prepared with unique molecular identifiers. A single record per CDR3 protein comes from TCRdb applying MiXCR to the PCR reads. The sample has around 480,000 distinct CDR3 sequences, about 30% seen once. Germline-derived CDR1 and CDR2 are MNHEY and SMNVEV (reference sequence). The CDR3 consists of 15 residues. V was clipped by 5 bases and J by 2 bases; unmatched bases: 8. This TCR was recovered from a human donor who donated a stem cell graft to a child with aplastic anemia. The chain carries TRBV27 and TRBJ2-7; 8 bases align to TRBD1. The specimen comprised PBMCs from the stem cell graft donor, sampled from the stem cell graft. The CDR3 sequence: CASSGPGQAPYEQYF. The CDR3 DNA reads as TGTGCCAGCAGTGGACCGGGACAGGCCCCCTACGAGCAGTACTTC.